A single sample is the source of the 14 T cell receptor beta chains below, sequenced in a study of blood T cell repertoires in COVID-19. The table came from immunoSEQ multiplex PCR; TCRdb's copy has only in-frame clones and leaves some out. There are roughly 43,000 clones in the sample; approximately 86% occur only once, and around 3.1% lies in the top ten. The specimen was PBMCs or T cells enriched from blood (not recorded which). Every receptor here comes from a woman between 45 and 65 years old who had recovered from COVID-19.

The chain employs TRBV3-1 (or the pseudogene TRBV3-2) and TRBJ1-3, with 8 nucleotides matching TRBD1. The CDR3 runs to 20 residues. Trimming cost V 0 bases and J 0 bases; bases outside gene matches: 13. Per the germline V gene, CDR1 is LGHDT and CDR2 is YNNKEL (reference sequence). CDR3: CASSQEFGQGQGGSGNTIYF. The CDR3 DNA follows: TGTGCCAGCAGCCAAGAGTTCGGCCAAGGACAGGGAGGCTCTGGAAACACCATATATTTT.

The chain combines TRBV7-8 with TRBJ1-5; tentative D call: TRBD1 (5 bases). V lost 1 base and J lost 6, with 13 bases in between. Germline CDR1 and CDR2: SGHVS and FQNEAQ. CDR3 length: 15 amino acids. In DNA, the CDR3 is TGTGCCAGCAGCTTAGGAGTGGGTCAGGGTCAGCCCCAGCATTTT. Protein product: CASSLGVGQGQPQHF.

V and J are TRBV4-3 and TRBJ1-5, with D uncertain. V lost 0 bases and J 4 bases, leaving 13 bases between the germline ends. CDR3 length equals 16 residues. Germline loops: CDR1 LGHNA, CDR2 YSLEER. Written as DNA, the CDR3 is TGCGCCAGCAGCCAAGATTCTAGCAGGACGAATCAGCCCCAGCATTTT. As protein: CASSQDSSRTNQPQHF.

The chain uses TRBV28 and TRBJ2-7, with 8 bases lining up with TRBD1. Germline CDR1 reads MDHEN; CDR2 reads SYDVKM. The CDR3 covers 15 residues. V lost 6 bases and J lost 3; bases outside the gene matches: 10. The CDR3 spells CASRRGTGGFYEQYF. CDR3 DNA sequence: TGTGCCAGCAGGCGCGGGACAGGAGGATTCTACGAGCAGTACTTC.

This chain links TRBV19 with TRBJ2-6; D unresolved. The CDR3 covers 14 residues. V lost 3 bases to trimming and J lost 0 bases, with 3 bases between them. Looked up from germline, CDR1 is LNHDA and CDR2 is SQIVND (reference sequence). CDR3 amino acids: CASSIVSGANVLTF. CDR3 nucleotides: TGTGCCAGTAGTATCGTCTCTGGGGCCAACGTCCTGACTTTC.

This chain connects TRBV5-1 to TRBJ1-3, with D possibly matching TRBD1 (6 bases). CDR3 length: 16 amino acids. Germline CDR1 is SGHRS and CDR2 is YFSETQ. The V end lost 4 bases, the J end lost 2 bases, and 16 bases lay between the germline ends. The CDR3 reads CASSLNRDIAGNTIYF. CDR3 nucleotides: TGCGCCAGCAGCCTAAACAGGGATATAGCTGGAAACACCATATATTTT.

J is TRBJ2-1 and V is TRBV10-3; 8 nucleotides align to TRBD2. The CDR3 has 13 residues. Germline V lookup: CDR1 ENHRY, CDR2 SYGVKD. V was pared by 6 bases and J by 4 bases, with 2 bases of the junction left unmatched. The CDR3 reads CAIRGGGYNEQFF. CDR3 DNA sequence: TGTGCCATCAGGGGCGGGGGGTACAATGAGCAGTTCTTC.

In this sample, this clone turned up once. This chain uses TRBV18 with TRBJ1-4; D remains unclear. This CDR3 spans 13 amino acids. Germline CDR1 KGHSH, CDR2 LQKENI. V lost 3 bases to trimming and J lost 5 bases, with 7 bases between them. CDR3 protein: CASSPGENEKLFF. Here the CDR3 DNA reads TGTGCCAGCTCACCCGGAGAAAATGAAAAACTGTTTTTT.

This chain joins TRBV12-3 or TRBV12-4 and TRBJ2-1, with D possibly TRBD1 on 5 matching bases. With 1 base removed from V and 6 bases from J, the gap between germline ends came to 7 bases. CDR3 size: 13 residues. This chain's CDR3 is CASSLVQVNEQFF. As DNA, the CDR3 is TGTGCCAGCAGTTTAGTACAGGTCAATGAGCAGTTCTTC.

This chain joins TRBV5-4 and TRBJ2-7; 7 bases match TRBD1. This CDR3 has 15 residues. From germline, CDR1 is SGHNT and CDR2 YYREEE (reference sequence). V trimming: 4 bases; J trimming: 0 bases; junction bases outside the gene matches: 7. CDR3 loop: CASSPGQISSYEQYF. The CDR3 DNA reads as TGTGCCAGCAGCCCGGGACAGATAAGCTCCTACGAGCAGTACTTC.

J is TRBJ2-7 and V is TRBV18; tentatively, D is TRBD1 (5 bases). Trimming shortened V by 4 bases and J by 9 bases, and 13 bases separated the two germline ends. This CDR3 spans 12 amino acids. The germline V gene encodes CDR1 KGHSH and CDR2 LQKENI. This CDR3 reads CASSHPTGSQYF. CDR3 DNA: TGTGCCAGCTCACACCCTACAGGTTCGCAGTACTTC.

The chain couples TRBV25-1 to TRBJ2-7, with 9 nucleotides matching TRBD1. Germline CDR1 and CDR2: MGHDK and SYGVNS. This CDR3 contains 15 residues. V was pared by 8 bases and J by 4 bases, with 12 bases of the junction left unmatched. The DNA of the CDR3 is TGTGCCAGCTCGCCTCCGGGACAGGGACCGTACGAGCAGTACTTC. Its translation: CASSPPGQGPYEQYF.

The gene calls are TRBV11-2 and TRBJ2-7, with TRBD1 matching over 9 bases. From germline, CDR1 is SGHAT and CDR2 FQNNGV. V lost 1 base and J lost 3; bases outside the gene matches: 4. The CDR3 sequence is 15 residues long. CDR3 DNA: TGTGCCAGCAGCTTAGCCCCGGGACAGGGCTACGAGCAGTACTTC. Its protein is CASSLAPGQGYEQYF.

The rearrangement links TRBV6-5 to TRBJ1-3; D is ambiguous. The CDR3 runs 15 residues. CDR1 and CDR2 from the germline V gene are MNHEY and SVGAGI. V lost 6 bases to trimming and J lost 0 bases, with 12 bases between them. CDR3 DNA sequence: TGTGCCAGCAGCCCACGGTATCTCTCTGGAAACACCATATATTTT. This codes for CASSPRYLSGNTIYF.